The 20 T cell receptor beta chains reported below all come from one sample, sequenced in a study of blood T cell repertoires in COVID-19. The table came from immunoSEQ multiplex PCR; TCRdb's copy has only in-frame clones and leaves some out. The sample yields 250,000 to 300,000 clones, roughly 89% seen once. Sequenced sample: peripheral blood. The receptor source for this set is a young woman with COVID-19, enrolled during active disease.

V usage is TRBV27 and J usage is TRBJ1-6, with D tentatively TRBD1 (6 bases). Deletions cut 4 bases from V and 1 base from J, with 11 bases between. The germline gives CDR1 MNHEY, CDR2 SMNVEV (reference sequence). CDR3 length equals 16 residues. The CDR3 region is CASSSVQGSYNSPLHF. The CDR3 bases are TGTGCCAGCAGTTCCGTCCAGGGGTCCTATAATTCACCCCTCCACTTT.

The CDR3 nucleotides are TGTGCCAGCAGAGAGATTTATAGCAATCAGCCCCAGCATTTT. Its translation is CASREIYSNQPQHF. The chain joins TRBV2 to TRBJ1-5; no definite D call. This CDR3 has 14 residues. Germline CDR1 reads SNHLY; CDR2 reads FYNNEI. Trimming cost V 6 bases and J 0 bases, with 9 bases left between them.

The CDR3 DNA follows: TGTGCCACCAGACAGGGGGCCGCCTACGAGCAGTACTTC. The encoded protein is CATRQGAAYEQYF. The chain combines TRBV15 with TRBJ2-7; 9 bases fit TRBD1. CDR1 is LNHNV, CDR2 YYDKDF, per germline (reference sequence). With V trimmed by 6 bases and J by 2 bases, 2 bases remained unmatched. CDR3 length: 13 residues.

This chain uses TRBV7-2 with TRBJ1-5; D might be TRBD1 (5 bases). The CDR3 totals 16 residues. Germline CDR1 reads SGHTA; CDR2 reads FQGNSA. V lost 5 bases, J lost 0 bases, and 14 bases lay in between. Here the CDR3 reads CASSPAQGSSNQPQHF. Written as DNA, the CDR3 is TGTGCCAGCAGCCCCGCCCAGGGTAGTAGCAATCAGCCCCAGCATTTT. The variable domain in full, with the rest retrieved from reference TRBV7-2 and TRBJ1-5, is GAGVSQSPSNKVTEKGKDVELRCDPISGHTALYWYRQSLGQGLEFLIYFQGNSAPDKSGLPSDRFSAERTGGSVSTLTIQRTQQEDSAVYLCASSPAQGSSNQPQHFGDGTRLSIL.

In its sample, this clone was seen a few times. This chain uses TRBV11-2 with TRBJ2-7, with a possible D match to TRBD2 (6 bases). Trimming left V 5 bases short and J 3 bases short, with 20 bases between. The CDR3 covers 16 residues. Germline values: CDR1 SGHAT, CDR2 FQNNGV. The CDR3 nucleotides are TGTGCCAGCAGCGAAGCTCCCGGGAGTTATTACTACGAGCAGTACTTC. Translated, it gives CASSEAPGSYYYEQYF. Based on the CDR3 plus reference TRBV11-2 and TRBJ2-7, the full variable domain is EAGVAQSPRYKIIEKRQSVAFWCNPISGHATLYWYQQILGQGPKLLIQFQNNGVVDDSQLPKDRFSAERLKGVDSTLKIQPAKLEDSAVYLCASSEAPGSYYYEQYFGPGTRLTVT.

This chain links TRBV9 with TRBJ2-3; possibly TRBD2 for D (6 bases). This CDR3 contains 12 residues. V dropped 4 bases and J dropped 7 bases, with 10 bases sitting between them. Germline CDR1 reads SGDLS; CDR2 reads YYNGEE. The CDR3 reads CASSPEGYTQYF. The CDR3 DNA is TGTGCCAGCAGCCCGGAGGGATATACGCAGTATTTT.

The rearrangement links TRBV4-1 to TRBJ1-3; a weak D match, TRBD1 (6 bases). The germline V gene encodes CDR1 MGHRA and CDR2 YSYEKL. The length of the CDR3 is 16 residues. Trimming removed 2 bases at V and 0 bases at J, with 11 bases between. CDR3 protein: CASSQPGQDSGNTIYF. The CDR3 nucleotides read TGCGCCAGCAGCCAACCGGGACAAGACTCTGGAAACACCATATATTTT.

This clone appeared a single time. One end of the junction fails to match germline, which may point to a read error. This sequence joins TRBV6-2 or TRBV6-3 and TRBJ2-3; 7 bases are shared with TRBD1. The CDR3 contains 15 residues. The germline CDR1 and CDR2 sequences are MNHEY and SVGEGT. CDR3 amino acids: CASNYRGYSTDTQYF. The CDR3 DNA reads TGTGCCAGCAATTACAGGGGTTATAGCACAGATACGCAGTATTTT.

CDR3 in amino acids: CASSSGGAVNQPQHF. CDR3 bases: TGTGCCAGCAGTTCAGGGGGCGCGGTAAATCAGCCCCAGCATTTT. The chain employs TRBV6-5 and TRBJ1-5; 8 bases fit TRBD1. CDR1 is MNHEY and CDR2 is SVGAGI in the germline V gene. The V segment lost 4 bases and the J segment 4 bases; nucleotides outside the gene matches: 6. The CDR3 has 15 amino acids.

The V gene is TRBV5-1, the J gene TRBJ2-7; possibly TRBD2 for D (6 bases). CDR1 is SGHRS, CDR2 YFSETQ, per germline. The CDR3 is 14 residues long. V dropped 4 bases and J dropped 0 bases, with 11 bases sitting between them. The CDR3 DNA sequence: TGCGCCAGCAGCCGGGGGACTGCCTCCTACGAGCAGTACTTC. Its translation: CASSRGTASYEQYF.

The chain employs TRBV3-1 (or the pseudogene TRBV3-2) and TRBJ2-3; possibly TRBD1 for D (5 bases). Per germline, CDR1 LGHDT and CDR2 YNNKEL (reference sequence). The CDR3 has 12 amino acids. V shed 1 base and J shed 9 bases, with 8 bases lying between them. The DNA for the CDR3 is TGTGCCAGCAGCCAAGTGTGGGGCACGCAGTATTTT. It encodes CASSQVWGTQYF.

The chain has TRBV5-1 and TRBJ2-5; tentatively, D is TRBD2 (7 bases). CDR1 is SGHRS and CDR2 is YFSETQ in the germline V gene. The V end lost 0 bases, the J end lost 5 bases, and 14 bases lay between the germline ends. CDR3 length: 15 residues. The CDR3 loop is CASSLVPGRGETQYF. The CDR3 bases are TGCGCCAGCAGCTTGGTTCCAGGGAGGGGGGAGACCCAGTACTTC.

This clone was picked up one time. This chain connects TRBV5-1 to TRBJ2-1, with D maybe TRBD2 (6 bases). The CDR3 covers 14 residues. V lost 4 bases, J lost 6 bases, and 14 bases lay in between. CDR1 is SGHRS, CDR2 YFSETQ, per germline. The CDR3 sequence is CASSPGDSTNEQFF. Here the CDR3 DNA reads TGCGCCAGCAGCCCCGGGGACTCAACCAATGAGCAGTTCTTC.

The chain uses TRBV3-1 (or the pseudogene TRBV3-2) and TRBJ2-3, with D possibly matching TRBD1 (6 bases). The germline gives CDR1 LGHDT, CDR2 YNNKEL (reference sequence). CDR3 length equals 17 residues. With 1 base removed from V and 5 bases from J, the gap between germline ends came to 19 bases. CDR3 bases: TGTGCCAGCAGCCAAGGGTTTGCGGCCAGGGGAAAAGATACGCAGTATTTT. Residues: CASSQGFAARGKDTQYF.

The chain has TRBV9 and TRBJ2-3; no clear D gene. The germline V gene has CDR1 SGDLS and CDR2 YYNGEE. The CDR3 is 14 amino acids. V shed 3 bases and J shed 0 bases, with 8 bases lying between them. The CDR3 DNA is TGTGCCAGCAGCGGCCAACTGAGCACAGATACGCAGTATTTT. Translating it yields CASSGQLSTDTQYF.

J is TRBJ2-1 and V is TRBV14; perhaps TRBD1 as D (5 bases). The germline V gene encodes CDR1 SGHDN and CDR2 FVKESK. CDR3 size: 15 residues. V dropped 3 bases and J dropped 0 bases, with 9 bases sitting between them. Written as DNA, the CDR3 is TGTGCCAGCAGCCAGAGCGACAGCTCCTACAATGAGCAGTTCTTC. This encodes CASSQSDSSYNEQFF.

The chain joins TRBV7-2 to TRBJ1-5; a possible D gene is TRBD1 (5 bases). Trimming cost V 4 bases and J 4 bases, with 8 bases left between them. The CDR3 loop spans 13 amino acids. Germline CDR1 and CDR2: SGHTA and FQGNSA. The CDR3 region is CASSSRVNQPQHF. The CDR3 DNA reads as TGTGCCAGCAGCTCCAGGGTAAATCAGCCCCAGCATTTT.

V gene TRBV4-1 combines with J gene TRBJ1-2; TRBD1 might be the D (5 bases). The CDR3 totals 15 residues. Germline values: CDR1 MGHRA, CDR2 YSYEKL. V was pared by 0 bases and J by 8 bases, with 16 bases between. DNA for the CDR3: TGCGCCAGCAGCCAAGATGTAGAAGGGGACTGGGGCTACACCTTC. It specifies CASSQDVEGDWGYTF.

V usage is TRBV7-6 and J usage is TRBJ2-1, with 10 bases matching TRBD2. This CDR3 has 15 residues. Trimming took 1 base from V and 7 from J; bases not matched to a gene: 4. Germline-derived CDR1 and CDR2 are SGHVS and FNYEAQ. The CDR3 is CASSLGLAGDNEQFF. The CDR3 bases are TGTGCCAGCAGCTTAGGTCTAGCGGGGGATAATGAGCAGTTCTTC.

The V call is TRBV5-6, the J call TRBJ2-3; the D is unclear. CDR3 length equals 15 residues. Deletions cut 1 base from V and 5 bases from J, with 14 bases between. Per the germline V gene, CDR1 is SGHDT and CDR2 is YYEEEE. The CDR3: CASSLNRGSLDTQYF. DNA of the CDR3: TGTGCCAGCAGCTTGAACCGCGGTAGTTTAGATACGCAGTATTTT.